A selection of T cell receptor beta chains follows, all from one sample in a study of T cell repertoires in cytomegalovirus infection. What these receptors recognize is not known. One entry per CDR3 protein, called by TCRdb with MiXCR from the reads. The sample includes 380,000 or so distinct CDR3 sequences, nearly 35% of them seen just once. This specimen was cultured PBMCs, taken from culture after CMV antigen stimulation. The receptors were gathered from a human donor in good health (CMV status not recorded). Some clones in this sample may be carry-over from other donors' samples. Both conserved end residues are part of each CDR3. D genes are given only for firm matches. Clone sizes are given selectively: once, few, many, or a class where the clone is expanded.

DNA	CDR3	D	size	J	V
TGTGCCAGCAATGAAGACAGGTCCGATCAGCCCCAGCATTTT	CASNEDRSDQPQHF	NA	few	TRBJ1-5	TRBV28
TGTGCCAGTAGTATGGTAAGGTTAAACAATGAGCAGTTCTTC	CASSMVRLNNEQFF	NA	NA	TRBJ2-1	TRBV19
TGTGCCAGCGGACTAGTTGGGACCTACGAGCAGTACTTC	CASGLVGTYEQYF	TRBD2	NA	TRBJ2-7	TRBV19
TGTGCCAGCAGGGGGACATATTTTAGAGCTTTCTTT	CASRGTYFRAFF	NA	NA	TRBJ1-1	TRBV28
TGTGCCAGCAGCCTGGGCGCCGATAGTCCCCAGCATTTT	CASSLGADSPQHF	NA	few	TRBJ1-5	TRBV28
TGTGCCAGCAGCCCTGGGACAGGGGGTTCCGCAGATACGCAGTATTTT	CASSPGTGGSADTQYF	TRBD1	NA	TRBJ2-3	TRBV7-9
TGCGCCAGCAGCCAAGATAGGGGACAGACTTTAAACTATGGCTACACCTTC	CASSQDRGQTLNYGYTF	TRBD1	NA	TRBJ1-2	TRBV4-1
TGCGCCAGCCGTCCCCAGGGTGCGTACCAAGAGACCCAGTACTTC	CASRPQGAYQETQYF	NA	NA	TRBJ2-5	TRBV5-1
TGTGCCATCCAGCAGGGGGTTTTCACAGATACGCAGTATTTT	CAIQQGVFTDTQYF	TRBD1	NA	TRBJ2-3	TRBV12-3/TRBV12-4
TGTGCCAGCAGCTTTCCGGGACAGCGAGGGGGCTACACCTTC	CASSFPGQRGGYTF	TRBD1	NA	TRBJ1-2	TRBV11-2